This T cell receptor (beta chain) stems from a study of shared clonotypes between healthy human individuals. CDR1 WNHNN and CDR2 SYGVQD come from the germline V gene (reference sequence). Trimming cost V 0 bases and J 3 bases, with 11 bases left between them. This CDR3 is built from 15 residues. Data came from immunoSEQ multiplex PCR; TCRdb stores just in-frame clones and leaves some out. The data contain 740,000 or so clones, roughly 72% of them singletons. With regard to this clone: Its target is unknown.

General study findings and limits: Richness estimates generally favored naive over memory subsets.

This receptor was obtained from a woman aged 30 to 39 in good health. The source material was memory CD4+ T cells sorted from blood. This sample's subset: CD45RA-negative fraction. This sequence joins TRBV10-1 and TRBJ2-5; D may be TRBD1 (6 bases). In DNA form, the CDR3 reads TGCGCCAGCAGTGAGTCGATAGGGGGTGAAGAGACCCAGTACTTC. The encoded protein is CASSESIGGEETQYF.